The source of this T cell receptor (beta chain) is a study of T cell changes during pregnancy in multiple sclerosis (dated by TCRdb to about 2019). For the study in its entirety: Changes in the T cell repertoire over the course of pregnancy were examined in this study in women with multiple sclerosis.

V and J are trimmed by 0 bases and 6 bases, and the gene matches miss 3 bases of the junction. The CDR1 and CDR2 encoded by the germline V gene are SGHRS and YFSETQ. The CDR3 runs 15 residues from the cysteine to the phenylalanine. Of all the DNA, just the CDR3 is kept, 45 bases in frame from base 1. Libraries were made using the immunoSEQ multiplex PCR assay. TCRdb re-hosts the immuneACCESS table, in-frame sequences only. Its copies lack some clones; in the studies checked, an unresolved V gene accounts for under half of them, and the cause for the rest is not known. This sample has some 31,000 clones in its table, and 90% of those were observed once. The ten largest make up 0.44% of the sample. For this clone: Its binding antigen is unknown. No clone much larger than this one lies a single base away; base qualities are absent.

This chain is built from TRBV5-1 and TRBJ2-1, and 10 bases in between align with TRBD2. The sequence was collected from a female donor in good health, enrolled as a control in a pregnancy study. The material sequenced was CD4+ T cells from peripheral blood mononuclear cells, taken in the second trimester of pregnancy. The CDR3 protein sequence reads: CASSLEGLATNEQFF. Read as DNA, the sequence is TGCGCCAGCAGCTTGGAGGGACTAGCGACCAATGAGCAGTTCTTC.